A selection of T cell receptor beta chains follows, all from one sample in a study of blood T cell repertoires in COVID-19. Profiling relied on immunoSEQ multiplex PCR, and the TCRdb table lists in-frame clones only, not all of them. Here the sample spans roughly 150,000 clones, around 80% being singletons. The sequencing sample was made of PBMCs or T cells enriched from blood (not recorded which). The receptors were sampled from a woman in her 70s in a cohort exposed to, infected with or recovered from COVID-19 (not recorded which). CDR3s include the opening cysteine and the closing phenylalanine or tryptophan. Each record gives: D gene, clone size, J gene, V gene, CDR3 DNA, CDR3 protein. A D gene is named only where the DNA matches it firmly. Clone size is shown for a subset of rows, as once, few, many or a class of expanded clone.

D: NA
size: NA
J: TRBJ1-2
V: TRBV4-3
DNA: TGCGCCAGCAGCCAAGTACTGGGGGCAGACTATGGCTACACCTTC
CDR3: CASSQVLGADYGYTF

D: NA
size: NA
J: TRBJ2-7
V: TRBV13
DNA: TGTGCCAGCAGCTTAACAGTCAGGGGGGACGAGCAGTACTTC
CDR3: CASSLTVRGDEQYF

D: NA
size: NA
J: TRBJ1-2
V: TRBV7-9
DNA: TGTGCCAGCAGCTTAGGGACAGCTACCAACTATGGCTACACCTTC
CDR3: CASSLGTATNYGYTF

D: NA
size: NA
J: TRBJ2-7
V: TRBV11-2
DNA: TGTGCCAGTTCTCAGGCCCAGGTCACCTCCTACGAGCAGTACTTC
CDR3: CASSQAQVTSYEQYF

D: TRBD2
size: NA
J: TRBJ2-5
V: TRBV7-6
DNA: TGTGCCAGCAGCGCCCGACTAGCGGGCCTGGAAGAGACCCAGTACTTC
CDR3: CASSARLAGLEETQYF

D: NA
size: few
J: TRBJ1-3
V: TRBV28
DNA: TGTGCCAGCAGGGACAGCCGAGGCTCTGGAAACACCATATATTTT
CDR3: CASRDSRGSGNTIYF

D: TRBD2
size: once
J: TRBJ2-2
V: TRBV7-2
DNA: TGTGCCAGCAGATTATTTAGCGGGATGGTCGGGGAGCTGTTTTTT
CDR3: CASRLFSGMVGELFF

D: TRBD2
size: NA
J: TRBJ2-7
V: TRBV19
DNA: TGTGCCAGTAGTATCGGTGGTAGCGGGAGCTACGAGCAGTACTTC
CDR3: CASSIGGSGSYEQYF

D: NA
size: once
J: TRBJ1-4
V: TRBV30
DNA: TGTGCCTGGAGTGTAGGAGGAAAACTGTTTTTT
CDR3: CAWSVGGKLFF

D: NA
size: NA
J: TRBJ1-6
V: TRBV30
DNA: TGTGCCTGGAGTGTACAGGTTAATAATTCACCCCTCCACTTT
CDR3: CAWSVQVNNSPLHF

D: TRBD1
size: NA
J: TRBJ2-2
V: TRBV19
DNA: TGTGCCAGTAGTCTGGACAGGAGCTACACCGGGGAGCTGTTTTTT
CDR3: CASSLDRSYTGELFF

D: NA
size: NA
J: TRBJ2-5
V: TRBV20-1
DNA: TGCAGTGCTAGTACGTCCGGGGTTGTGGCCCAGTACTTC
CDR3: CSASTSGVVAQYF

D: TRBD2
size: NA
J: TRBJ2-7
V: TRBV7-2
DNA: TGTGCCAGCAGGGTAGCGGGAGGGAGGTACGAGCAGTACTTC
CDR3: CASRVAGGRYEQYF